This T cell receptor beta chain emerged from a study of cytomegalovirus exposure and HLA in healthy donors. Study-level results: A previous analysis found most TCR beta V segments productive roughly 87% or roughly 30% of the time.

Trimming stripped 4 bases from V and 4 bases from J, with 17 bases between. From germline, CDR1 is SGHDT and CDR2 YYEEEE. The CDR3 runs to 15 residues. Only a few counts were recorded for this clone. Its specificity is not known. A multiplex PCR was run with 60 Vbeta primers and 13 Jbeta primers. Clones were read by immunoSEQ multiplex PCR, and TCRdb kept only the in-frame ones, dropping some. Of 150,000 to 200,000 clones in the sample, over 60% were seen once. Material: PBMCs. The chain joins TRBV5-6 to TRBJ1-1, with D tentatively TRBD1 (6 bases). The sequence was obtained from a woman between 50 and 59 years old in good health and CMV-seronegative. The CDR3 loop is CASSPTTGRATEAFF. Written as DNA, the CDR3 is TGTGCCAGCAGCCCAACCACAGGGAGGGCCACTGAAGCTTTCTTT.